Presented here are 31 T cell receptor beta chains from one specimen sequenced in a study of blood T cell repertoires in COVID-19. The repertoire was sequenced with immunoSEQ multiplex PCR; TCRdb's copy has only in-frame clones and lacks some. Of about 320,000 clones in the sample, 86% were seen once. Source material: peripheral blood. These receptors were taken from a woman aged 50 to 60 with acute or convalescent COVID-19.

The V call is TRBV9, the J call TRBJ1-3; D is unresolved. There are 13 residues in the CDR3. Germline V gene sequence: CDR1 SGDLS, CDR2 YYNGEE. Trimming pared 7 bases from V and 3 bases from J, leaving 11 bases between. The CDR3 sequence: CASQHGVGNTIYF. The CDR3 bases are TGTGCCAGCCAGCACGGGGTTGGAAACACCATATATTTT.

The chain has TRBV28 and TRBJ2-1, with 11 bases fitting TRBD2. V dropped 6 bases and J dropped 5; count of bases not matched to a gene: 6. Germline-derived CDR1 and CDR2 are MDHEN and SYDVKM. CDR3 length: 15 residues. The CDR3 spells CASRPLAGGHNEQFF. Written as DNA, the CDR3 is TGTGCCAGCAGACCCCTAGCGGGAGGCCACAATGAGCAGTTCTTC.

This chain links TRBV13 with TRBJ2-1, with TRBD2 matching over 8 bases. Per germline, CDR1 PRHDT and CDR2 FYEKMQ (reference sequence). V was clipped by 2 bases and J by 8 bases; unmatched bases: 11. The CDR3 length is 16 residues. Written as DNA, the CDR3 is TGTGCCAGCAGCTTAACCGGGAGGGCCAATCGGGATGAGCAGTTCTTC. Amino acid sequence: CASSLTGRANRDEQFF.

This rearrangement joins TRBV5-1 to TRBJ2-1; the D gene is possibly TRBD2 (5 bases). Germline V gene sequence: CDR1 SGHRS, CDR2 YFSETQ. The CDR3 runs to 15 residues. Trimming took off 5 bases at V and 8 bases at J, with 20 bases between the two ends. In DNA form, the CDR3 reads TGCGCCAGCAGAACAGCGGCTGGAGCTACGGATGAGCAGTTCTTC. This encodes CASRTAAGATDEQFF.

This clone appeared a single time. CDR3 in DNA: TGTGCCAGCTCTCCGAACGGACAGGGGGCGAGACAGCTCCTCCACTTT. Translating it yields CASSPNGQGARQLLHF. This chain links TRBV18 with TRBJ1-6; 11 bases match TRBD1. V dropped 6 bases and J dropped 15; count of bases not matched to a gene: 16. Germline V gene data show CDR1 as KGHSH and CDR2 as LQKENI. CDR3 length: 16 amino acids.

This chain links TRBV7-9 with TRBJ1-1; D remains unclear. The CDR3 is made up of 14 amino acids. The V end lost 0 bases, the J end lost 1 base, and 6 bases lay between the germline ends. Germline loops: CDR1 SEHNR, CDR2 FQNEAQ (reference sequence). CDR3 DNA sequence: TGTGCCAGCAGCTTAGCGTCCAGGAACACTGAAGCTTTCTTT. It encodes CASSLASRNTEAFF. Full variable domain (rest looked up from reference TRBV7-9 and TRBJ1-1): DTGVSQNPRHKITKRGQNVTFRCDPISEHNRLYWYRQTLGQGPEFLTYFQNEAQLEKSRLLSDRFSAERPKGSFSTLEIQRTEQGDSAMYLCASSLASRNTEAFFGQGTRLTVV.

The chain carries TRBV7-2 and TRBJ2-7; 8 nucleotides align to TRBD2. J gave up 4 bases and V 2 bases, and 4 bases lay outside the gene matches. Germline-derived CDR1 and CDR2 are SGHTA and FQGNSA. The CDR3 covers 14 residues. The CDR3 DNA reads TGTGCCAGCAGCTTAACGGGAGGGGGGTACGAGCAGTACTTC. Translation gives CASSLTGGGYEQYF. The variable domain in full, completed from reference TRBV7-2 and TRBJ2-7, reads GAGVSQSPSNKVTEKGKDVELRCDPISGHTALYWYRQSLGQGLEFLIYFQGNSAPDKSGLPSDRFSAERTGGSVSTLTIQRTQQEDSAVYLCASSLTGGGYEQYFGPGTRLTVT.

This chain links TRBV9 with TRBJ1-2; the D gene is possibly TRBD1 (6 bases). There are 15 residues in the CDR3. V was shortened by 3 bases and J by 6 bases, with 18 bases between the two germline ends. The germline V gene encodes CDR1 SGDLS and CDR2 YYNGEE. The CDR3 loop reads CASSEGVIGRDGYTF. CDR3 DNA: TGTGCCAGCAGCGAGGGGGTAATAGGGCGCGATGGCTACACCTTC.

Comments on this clone: Other DNA sequences from this sample encode an identical CDR3 as well. CDR3: CASSVGGSSGNTIYF. CDR3 in DNA: TGTGCCAGCAGCGTAGGAGGTTCCTCTGGAAACACCATATATTTT. The chain employs TRBV9 and TRBJ1-3; D gene uncertain. Germline lookup yields CDR1 SGDLS and CDR2 YYNGEE. V was cut by 0 bases and J by 0 bases, with 7 bases left in between. This CDR3 spans 15 amino acids.

This chain joins TRBV2 and TRBJ1-6; no clear D. The CDR3 extends over 13 amino acids. Germline CDR1 is SNHLY and CDR2 is FYNNEI. Trimming stripped 6 bases from V and 6 bases from J, with 9 bases between. CDR3 sequence reads: CASSPRLNSPLHF. CDR3 nucleotide sequence: TGTGCCAGCAGCCCCAGACTTAATTCACCCCTCCACTTT.

The V call is TRBV4-1, the J call TRBJ2-3, with a weak D call TRBD2 (5 bases). The V end lost 2 bases, the J end lost 4 bases, and 16 bases lay between the germline ends. CDR1 and CDR2 from the germline V gene are MGHRA and YSYEKL. The CDR3 is 16 amino acids. The CDR3 sequence is CASSQRGLGGADTQYF. CDR3 coding DNA: TGCGCCAGCAGCCAACGGGGATTAGGAGGTGCAGATACGCAGTATTTT.

V is TRBV18 and J is TRBJ1-5; possibly TRBD1 for D (5 bases). V was cut by 6 bases and J by 3 bases, with 12 bases left in between. The CDR3 covers 14 residues. Germline V CDR1 and CDR2: KGHSH, LQKENI. CDR3 nucleotides: TGTGCCAGCTCTCTACAGGAAAACAATCAGCCCCAGCATTTT. Protein sequence: CASSLQENNQPQHF.

Concerning this clone itself: An end of the junction differs from the germline gene, which may be a read error. The rearrangement uses TRBV10-1 and TRBJ2-3, with TRBD2 matching 7 bases. Germline loops: CDR1 WNHNN, CDR2 SYGVQD (reference sequence). This CDR3 contains 14 residues. CDR3 region: CKPRGEPKTDTQYF. In DNA form, the CDR3 reads TGTAAACCCCGGGGGGAGCCGAAGACAGATACGCAGTATTTT.

This clone was detected only once. Here the CDR3 DNA reads TGTGCCAGCAGTCCGGAAGACAGGGGGGCCTATGGCTACACCTTC. Residues: CASSPEDRGAYGYTF. This rearrangement joins TRBV28 to TRBJ1-2; 9 bases are shared with TRBD1. V lost 5 bases and J lost 4; bases outside the gene matches: 8. The CDR3 has 15 amino acids. In germline, CDR1 is MDHEN, CDR2 SYDVKM.

The J gene is TRBJ1-2, the V gene TRBV4-1; unclear D gene. V dropped 0 bases and J dropped 3 bases, with 8 bases sitting between them. Germline V gene sequence: CDR1 MGHRA, CDR2 YSYEKL. The CDR3 spans 14 residues. Here the CDR3 reads CASSQEVRYYGYTF. CDR3 DNA sequence: TGCGCCAGCAGCCAAGAGGTCAGATACTATGGCTACACCTTC.

The chain links TRBV7-2 to TRBJ1-3; the D gene is possibly TRBD1 (5 bases). This CDR3 comprises 16 residues. The germline V gene has CDR1 SGHTA and CDR2 FQGNSA. The V and J ends lost 2 bases and 1 base respectively, with 12 bases between them. The CDR3 DNA sequence: TGTGCCAGCAGCTTAAGTAGGACATTATCTGGAAACACCATATATTTT. Residues: CASSLSRTLSGNTIYF. The full variable domain, rest sourced from reference TRBV7-2 and TRBJ1-3, is GAGVSQSPSNKVTEKGKDVELRCDPISGHTALYWYRQSLGQGLEFLIYFQGNSAPDKSGLPSDRFSAERTGGSVSTLTIQRTQQEDSAVYLCASSLSRTLSGNTIYFGEGSWLTVV.

The gene calls are TRBV28 and TRBJ2-7; a weak D match, TRBD1 (6 bases). Germline lookup yields CDR1 MDHEN and CDR2 SYDVKM. Trimming removed 3 bases from V and 6 bases from J, with 15 bases in between. The CDR3 consists of 14 residues. The CDR3 reads CASSLGTISLEQYF. The CDR3 nucleotides are TGTGCCAGCAGTTTGGGGACAATTTCTCTCGAGCAGTACTTC.

The chain uses TRBV5-1 and TRBJ2-7; no reliable D call. Between the trimmed V and J ends, which lost 3 bases and 6 bases, there was a span of 10 bases. This CDR3 contains 12 residues. Germline assignment: CDR1 SGHRS and CDR2 YFSETQ. This chain's CDR3 is CASSSLPGEQYF. CDR3 coding DNA: TGCGCCAGCAGCTCCCTACCAGGCGAGCAGTACTTC. The full variable domain, completed using reference TRBV5-1 and TRBJ2-7, is KAGVTQTPRYLIKTRGQQVTLSCSPISGHRSVSWYQQTPGQGLQFLFEYFSETQRNKGNFPGRFSGRQFSNSRSEMNVSTLELGDSALYLCASSSLPGEQYFGPGTRLTVT.

This sequence joins TRBV27 and TRBJ2-7; D possibly corresponds to TRBD2 (6 bases). The CDR3 spans 12 residues. Trimming took off 7 bases at V and 4 bases at J, with 11 bases between the two ends. Per the germline V gene, CDR1 is MNHEY and CDR2 is SMNVEV (reference sequence). This CDR3 is CASTGRSYEQYF. CDR3 sequence (DNA): TGTGCCAGCACCGGGAGATCTTACGAGCAGTACTTC.

The V call is TRBV5-1, the J call TRBJ1-6, with 7 bases identical to TRBD1. Losses at the gene ends were 4 bases for V and 5 bases for J; bases not matched to a gene: 3. CDR1 and CDR2 (germline): SGHRS, YFSETQ. This CDR3 has 14 residues. The CDR3 reads CASSTGTDNSPLHF. The CDR3 region has the DNA TGCGCCAGCAGCACTGGGACAGATAATTCACCCCTCCACTTT.

J is TRBJ2-7 and V is TRBV4-2, with TRBD2 matching over 10 bases. The junction had 9 bases not matched to a gene; V was cut back by 1 base and J by 3 bases. The germline V gene encodes CDR1 LGHNA and CDR2 YNFKEQ. This CDR3 spans 17 amino acids. CDR3 nucleotide sequence: TGTGCCAGCAGCCAAGCAGATAAGCGGGAGGGATTCTACGAGCAGTACTTC. Translated: CASSQADKREGFYEQYF.

The V call is TRBV7-9, the J call TRBJ1-1; no reliable D call. Germline V gene lookup returns CDR1 SEHNR and CDR2 FQNEAQ (reference sequence). The CDR3 consists of 15 residues. Trimming removed 5 bases from V and 4 bases from J, with 17 bases in between. For the CDR3, the DNA is TGTGCCAGCAGCCCGACCTCGACGGGAGGCACTGAAGCTTTCTTT. As protein: CASSPTSTGGTEAFF.

V usage is TRBV6-5 and J usage is TRBJ1-1; 7 bases fit TRBD1. CDR1 MNHEY and CDR2 SVGAGI come from the germline V gene. The CDR3 runs to 13 residues. With V trimmed by 6 bases and J by 3 bases, 4 bases remained unmatched. CDR3 nucleotide sequence: TGTGCCAGCAGCACAGGGGTGCACACTGAAGCTTTCTTT. Its protein product is CASSTGVHTEAFF.

The chain has TRBV7-9 and TRBJ1-1; TRBD1 might be the D (5 bases). This CDR3 comprises 15 residues. Trimming removed 6 bases at V and 3 bases at J, with 17 bases between. From germline, CDR1 is SEHNR and CDR2 FQNEAQ (reference sequence). CDR3 bases: TGTGCCAGCAGGGGCTTAGTGTGGGGGGACACTGAAGCTTTCTTT. Residues: CASRGLVWGDTEAFF.

The DNA for the CDR3 is TGCGCCAGCAGCTTGGAGCTCGACAATGAGCAGTTCTTC. It encodes CASSLELDNEQFF. This chain joins TRBV5-1 and TRBJ2-1; no reliable D call. The ends were cut back, 0 bases at V and 5 bases at J, with 6 bases in the middle. Germline lookup yields CDR1 SGHRS and CDR2 YFSETQ. The CDR3 extends over 13 amino acids.

This clone was picked up one time. The rearrangement links TRBV28 to TRBJ2-1; weak D call: TRBD2 (5 bases). This CDR3 has 15 residues. V lost 5 bases and J lost 6, with 17 bases in between. CDR1 and CDR2 from the germline V gene are MDHEN and SYDVKM. CDR3 protein: CASSPLRAVLNEQFF. The CDR3 nucleotides are TGTGCCAGCAGTCCCCTCAGAGCGGTCCTCAATGAGCAGTTCTTC.

This chain links TRBV5-1 with TRBJ2-2; no reliable D call. This CDR3 region has 13 residues. Trimming left V 2 bases short and J 1 base short, with 3 bases between. Per germline, CDR1 SGHRS and CDR2 YFSETQ. CDR3 residues: CASSFRNTGELFF. CDR3 nucleotide sequence: TGCGCCAGCAGCTTCAGGAACACCGGGGAGCTGTTTTTT.

The chain is built from TRBV28 and TRBJ1-1; D perhaps matches TRBD1 (6 bases). The CDR3 extends over 15 amino acids. The germline V and J ends were trimmed by 4 bases and 3 bases, with 15 bases remaining between them. Looked up from germline, CDR1 is MDHEN and CDR2 is SYDVKM. In DNA, the CDR3 is TGTGCCAGCAGTTCGAACAGGGTATGGGACACTGAAGCTTTCTTT. Its translation: CASSSNRVWDTEAFF.

The genes are TRBV10-3 and TRBJ2-3; TRBD2 aligns across 10 bases. CDR1 is ENHRY, CDR2 SYGVKD, per germline. The CDR3 extends over 13 amino acids. Written as DNA, the CDR3 is TGTGCAGGCCAAAGCGGGAGGGCAGATACGCAGTATTTT. It encodes CAGQSGRADTQYF.

This sequence joins TRBV6-1 and TRBJ1-3; no firm D call. In germline, CDR1 is MNHNS, CDR2 SASEGT. This CDR3 has 16 residues. Trimming removed 0 bases from V and 0 bases from J, with 9 bases in between. The CDR3 region has the DNA TGTGCCAGCAGTGAAGCTGGGAGCTTCTCTGGAAACACCATATATTTT. As protein: CASSEAGSFSGNTIYF.

The rearrangement joins TRBV5-1 to TRBJ1-4; 8 bases are shared with TRBD1. The J segment lost 6 bases and the V segment lost 1 base, leaving 2 bases of the junction unmatched. Looked up from germline, CDR1 is SGHRS and CDR2 is YFSETQ. This CDR3 region has 14 residues. The CDR3 spells CASSLRQGYEKLFF. Here the CDR3 DNA reads TGCGCCAGCAGCTTGAGACAGGGGTATGAAAAACTGTTTTTT.